These 23 T cell receptor beta chains share one sample of origin, sequenced in a study of blood T cell repertoires in COVID-19. The method was immunoSEQ multiplex PCR; TCRdb's version includes in-frame clones alone and lacks a portion of them. The sample records hundreds of thousands of clones, approximately 86% being singletons. The specimen was peripheral blood. These receptors all stem from a woman between 55 and 75 years old with COVID-19, enrolled during active disease.

The chain recombines TRBV6-5 with TRBJ1-4, with 9 positions matching TRBD1. Per germline, CDR1 MNHEY and CDR2 SVGAGI. This CDR3 spans 14 amino acids. V gave up 6 bases and J gave up 5 bases; unmatched junction bases: 4. The CDR3, as DNA: TGTGCCAGCAGCCCCGGGACAGGGAATGAAAAACTGTTTTTT. Translated: CASSPGTGNEKLFF.

J is TRBJ2-3 and V is TRBV5-8, with 8 bases identical to TRBD1. The length of the CDR3 is 15 residues. Germline values: CDR1 SGHTS, CDR2 YDEGEE. Trimming took 4 bases from V and 3 from J; bases not matched to a gene: 7. The DNA of the CDR3 is TGTGCCAGCAGCAGAGGACAGGGAACGACAGATACGCAGTATTTT. It encodes CASSRGQGTTDTQYF.

The chain employs TRBV30 and TRBJ2-5, with TRBD1 matching 9 bases. V was pared by 1 base and J by 4 bases, with 10 bases of the junction left unmatched. The CDR3 loop spans 16 amino acids. The germline V gene encodes CDR1 GTSNPN and CDR2 SVGIG (reference sequence). CDR3 sequence: CAWSGGDRALIETQYF. The CDR3 DNA follows: TGTGCCTGGAGTGGGGGGGACAGGGCCCTAATAGAGACCCAGTACTTC.

The chain uses TRBV4-3 and TRBJ2-3, with 9 bases that match TRBD2. Trimming took 3 bases from V and 2 from J; bases not matched to a gene: 6. CDR1 and CDR2 from the germline V gene are LGHNA and YSLEER. This CDR3 region has 16 residues. The CDR3 bases are TGCGCCAGCAGCCAGGGCGGGGGGGCCCACACAGATACGCAGTATTTT. This gives the protein CASSQGGGAHTDTQYF.

About this clone itself: Other nucleotide sequences from this sample produce the same CDR3. The chain is built from TRBV7-3 and TRBJ1-1; weak D call: TRBD1 (5 bases). Per the germline V gene, CDR1 is SGHTA and CDR2 is FQGTGA. The CDR3 totals 13 residues. V was shortened by 5 bases and J by 1 base, with 8 bases between the two germline ends. The CDR3 sequence: CASSIGQNTEAFF. Here the CDR3 DNA reads TGTGCCAGCAGCATCGGACAGAACACTGAAGCTTTCTTT.

The DNA for the CDR3 is TGTGCCAGCAGGCAGCTAGAACCCCAAGAGACCCAGTACTTC. This codes for CASRQLEPQETQYF. The chain combines TRBV6-5 with TRBJ2-5; no definite D call. This CDR3 is built from 14 residues. Trimming removed 6 bases at V and 1 base at J, with 12 bases between. The germline CDR1 and CDR2 sequences are MNHEY and SVGAGI.

The V call is TRBV5-1, the J call TRBJ2-2; D is uncertain. V shed 2 bases and J shed 9 bases, with 14 bases lying between them. From germline, CDR1 is SGHRS and CDR2 YFSETQ. The CDR3 is made up of 14 amino acids. The CDR3: CASSLTYSTRELFF. In nucleotides, the CDR3 is TGCGCCAGCAGCTTAACTTATTCCACGCGGGAGCTGTTTTTT.

This clone appeared once. This chain joins TRBV30 and TRBJ1-1; possibly TRBD1 for D (6 bases). V lost 3 bases to trimming and J lost 3 bases, with 14 bases between them. Germline V gene sequence: CDR1 GTSNPN, CDR2 SVGIG (reference sequence). The CDR3 is 14 residues long. The CDR3 bases are TGTGCCTGGAGGTATGGGGGCTATGACACTGAAGCTTTCTTT. It translates to CAWRYGGYDTEAFF.

This clone has only one observation. The chain recombines TRBV29-1 with TRBJ2-6, with 9 bases lining up with TRBD1. The germline V gene encodes CDR1 SQVTM and CDR2 ANQGSEA. This CDR3 has 14 residues. V trimming: 6 bases; J trimming: 4 bases; junction bases outside the gene matches: 4. CDR3 loop: CSVGTGTGANVLTF. Here the CDR3 DNA reads TGCAGCGTGGGGACAGGGACCGGGGCCAACGTCCTGACTTTC.

This chain joins TRBV6-5 and TRBJ2-3; D is ambiguous. The CDR3 extends over 14 amino acids. Germline V CDR1 and CDR2: MNHEY, SVGAGI. V was pared by 7 bases and J by 0 bases, with 11 bases between. This CDR3 is CASKTGTSTDTQYF. The CDR3 bases are TGTGCCAGCAAAACGGGTACTAGCACAGATACGCAGTATTTT.

The rearrangement joins TRBV19 to TRBJ2-7; D is perhaps TRBD1 (5 bases). The CDR3 length is 15 residues. Germline values: CDR1 LNHDA, CDR2 SQIVND (reference sequence). V was cut by 7 bases and J by 0 bases, with 16 bases left in between. For the CDR3, the DNA is TGTGCCAGTACCCCCCTTCAGGGCTACTCCTACGAGCAGTACTTC. Its translation: CASTPLQGYSYEQYF.

The chain combines TRBV11-2 with TRBJ2-5; 12 positions agree with TRBD2. The CDR3 runs 15 residues. CDR1 and CDR2 from the germline V gene are SGHAT and FQNNGV. V trimming: 2 bases; J trimming: 5 bases; junction bases outside the gene matches: 3. CDR3 region: CASSLRTSGVETQYF. CDR3 coding DNA: TGTGCCAGCAGCTTACGGACTAGCGGGGTGGAGACCCAGTACTTC.

The CDR3 protein is CASSLQGQAEAFF. The DNA of the CDR3 is TGTGCCAGCAGCTTACAGGGACAGGCTGAAGCTTTCTTT. The rearrangement joins TRBV7-3 to TRBJ1-1, with TRBD1 matching 8 bases. The CDR3 totals 13 residues. Germline V gene data show CDR1 as SGHTA and CDR2 as FQGTGA. Trimming took 2 bases from V and 6 from J; bases not matched to a gene: 2. Full variable domain (rest looked up from reference TRBV7-3 and TRBJ1-1): GAGVSQTPSNKVTEKGKYVELRCDPISGHTALYWYRQSLGQGPEFLIYFQGTGAADDSGLPNDRFFAVRPEGSVSTLKIQRTERGDSAVYLCASSLQGQAEAFFGQGTRLTVV.

The gene calls are TRBV5-4 and TRBJ2-7, with a weak D call TRBD2 (6 bases). With 5 bases removed from V and 1 base from J, the gap between germline ends came to 13 bases. Germline loops: CDR1 SGHNT, CDR2 YYREEE (reference sequence). The CDR3 sequence is 14 residues long. The CDR3 nucleotides are TGTGCCAGCAGGGGTACTGGGGGGTCCTACGAGCAGTACTTC. It is translated as CASRGTGGSYEQYF.

Here the CDR3 DNA reads TGTGCCAGCAGCCCACAGACTAGCGTCCAAGAGACCCAGTACTTC. Protein product: CASSPQTSVQETQYF. The rearrangement joins TRBV7-2 to TRBJ2-5, with TRBD2 matching over 8 bases. The CDR3 is 15 residues long. From germline, CDR1 is SGHTA and CDR2 FQGNSA. V dropped 5 bases and J dropped 1; count of bases not matched to a gene: 6.

CDR3 region: CASSPLGGATDGYTF. The CDR3 bases are TGCGCCAGCAGCCCCCTCGGGGGGGCAACGGATGGCTACACCTTC. V usage is TRBV4-3 and J usage is TRBJ1-2; tentative D call: TRBD1 (6 bases). The V end was cut by 4 bases, the J end by 6 bases, with 18 bases between. Germline CDR1 LGHNA, CDR2 YSLEER. This CDR3 has 15 residues.

The chain couples TRBV9 to TRBJ1-3; tentatively, D is TRBD1 (5 bases). Germline V gene sequence: CDR1 SGDLS, CDR2 YYNGEE. CDR3 length: 16 residues. V was cut by 0 bases and J by 7 bases, with 17 bases left in between. This CDR3 is CASSVGQGVGPNTIYF. The CDR3 DNA reads TGTGCCAGCAGCGTAGGGCAGGGTGTCGGTCCGAACACCATATATTTT. Full variable domain (outside the CDR3, taken from reference TRBV9 and TRBJ1-3): DSGVTQTPKHLITATGQRVTLRCSPRSGDLSVYWYQQSLDQGLQFLIQYYNGEERAKGNILERFSAQQFPDLHSELNLSSLELGDSALYFCASSVGQGVGPNTIYFGEGSWLTVV.

CDR3 amino acids: CASQASNQPQHF. Written as DNA, the CDR3 is TGTGCCAGCCAGGCTAGCAATCAGCCCCAGCATTTT. V gene TRBV6-5 combines with J gene TRBJ1-5; D not resolved. The CDR3 runs to 12 residues. V lost 8 bases and J lost 0, with 5 bases in between. Germline V gene lookup returns CDR1 MNHEY and CDR2 SVGAGI.

V gene TRBV6-1 combines with J gene TRBJ2-7, with a possible D match to TRBD1 (5 bases). Germline CDR1 MNHNS, CDR2 SASEGT. V lost 0 bases and J 5 bases, leaving 11 bases between the germline ends. This CDR3 region has 14 residues. CDR3 sequence: CASSEAWGTHEQYF. As DNA, the CDR3 is TGTGCCAGCAGTGAAGCGTGGGGCACCCACGAGCAGTACTTC.

This chain links TRBV7-3 with TRBJ2-5, with 8 positions matching TRBD2. Germline CDR1 reads SGHTA; CDR2 reads FQGTGA. The trim removed 2 bases at V and 11 bases at J, leaving 7 bases unmatched. CDR3 length: 13 residues. CDR3 protein: CASSLLGAGEQYF. CDR3 DNA sequence: TGTGCCAGCAGCTTACTTGGAGCGGGGGAACAGTACTTC.

This clone has just a few counts. The chain uses TRBV24-1 and TRBJ2-2, with 9 bases aligning to TRBD2. From germline, CDR1 is KGHDR and CDR2 SFDVKD. CDR3 length: 12 residues. The V gene end was trimmed by 12 bases and the J gene end by 4 bases; junction bases not matched to a gene: 2. The CDR3 protein is CAAGGGTGELFF. The CDR3 DNA reads as TGTGCCGCGGGAGGGGGCACCGGGGAGCTGTTTTTT.

V usage is TRBV15 and J usage is TRBJ1-3; D possibly corresponds to TRBD1 (5 bases). The CDR3 contains 13 residues. The germline CDR1 and CDR2 sequences are LNHNV and YYDKDF (reference sequence). The ends were cut back, 5 bases at V and 8 bases at J, with 13 bases in the middle. This CDR3 reads CATSDRRSDTIYF. Written as DNA, the CDR3 is TGTGCCACCAGCGACAGACGGTCGGACACCATATATTTT.

The chain is built from TRBV5-4 and TRBJ2-1, with TRBD2 matching over 9 bases. Germline values: CDR1 SGHNT, CDR2 YYREEE (reference sequence). The V gene end was trimmed by 4 bases and the J gene end by 10 bases; junction bases not matched to a gene: 12. The CDR3 length is 15 residues. CDR3 bases: TGTGCCAGCAGCGCGCCTGCGGGGGGGCTTCGGGAGCAGTTCTTC. Amino acid sequence: CASSAPAGGLREQFF.